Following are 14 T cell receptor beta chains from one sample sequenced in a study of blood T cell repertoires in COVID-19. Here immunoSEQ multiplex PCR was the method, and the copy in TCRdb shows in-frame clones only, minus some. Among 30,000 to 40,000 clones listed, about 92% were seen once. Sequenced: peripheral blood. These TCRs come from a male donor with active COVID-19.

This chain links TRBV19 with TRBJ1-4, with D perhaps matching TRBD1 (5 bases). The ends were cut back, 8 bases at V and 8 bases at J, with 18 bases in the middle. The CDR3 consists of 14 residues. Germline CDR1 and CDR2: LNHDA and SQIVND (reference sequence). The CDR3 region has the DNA TGTGCCAGTGGGGTGGTTGCAGGGAACGAAAAACTGTTTTTT. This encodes CASGVVAGNEKLFF.

CDR3: CASRNPGGSGDTIYF. DNA of the CDR3: TGTGCCAGCAGAAACCCGGGGGGATCCGGGGACACCATATATTTT. The chain carries TRBV7-9 and TRBJ1-3, with D possibly TRBD1 on 5 matching bases. Germline V gene sequence: CDR1 SEHNR, CDR2 FQNEAQ (reference sequence). V was pared by 6 bases and J by 8 bases, with 20 bases between. The CDR3 extends over 15 amino acids.

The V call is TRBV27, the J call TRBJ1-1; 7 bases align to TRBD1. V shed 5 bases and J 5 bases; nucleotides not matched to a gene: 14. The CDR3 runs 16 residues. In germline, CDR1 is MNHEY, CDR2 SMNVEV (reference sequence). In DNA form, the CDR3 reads TGTGCCAGCAGTCCTAGGGGAGACAGGGTGGAGACTGAAGCTTTCTTT. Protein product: CASSPRGDRVETEAFF.

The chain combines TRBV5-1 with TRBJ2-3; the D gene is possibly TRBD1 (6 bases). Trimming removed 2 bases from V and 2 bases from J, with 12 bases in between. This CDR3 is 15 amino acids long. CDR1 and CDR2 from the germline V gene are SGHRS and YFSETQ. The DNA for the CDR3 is TGCGCCAGCAGCTTCTCCGGGACATTCACAGATACGCAGTATTTT. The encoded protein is CASSFSGTFTDTQYF.

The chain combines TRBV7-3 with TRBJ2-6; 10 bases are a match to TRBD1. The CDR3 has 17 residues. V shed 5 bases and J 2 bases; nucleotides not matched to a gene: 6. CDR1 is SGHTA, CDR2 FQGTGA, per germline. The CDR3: CASSPLTGGAGANVLTF. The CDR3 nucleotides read TGTGCCAGCAGCCCGCTGACAGGGGGCGCTGGGGCCAACGTCCTGACTTTC.

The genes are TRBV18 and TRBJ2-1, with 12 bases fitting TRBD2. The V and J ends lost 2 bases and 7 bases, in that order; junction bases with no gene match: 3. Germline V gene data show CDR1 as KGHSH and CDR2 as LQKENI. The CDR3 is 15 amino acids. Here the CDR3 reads CASSPRTSGDNEQFF. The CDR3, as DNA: TGTGCCAGCTCACCAAGGACTAGCGGGGATAATGAGCAGTTCTTC. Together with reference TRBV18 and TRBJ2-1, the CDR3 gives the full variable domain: NAGVMQNPRHLVRRRGQEARLRCSPMKGHSHVYWYRQLPEEGLKFMVYLQKENIIDESGMPKERFSAEFPKEGPSILRIQQVVRGDSAAYFCASSPRTSGDNEQFFGPGTRLTVL.

The DNA of the CDR3 is TGCGCCAGCAGCTTACGGGACAGGGAGAACGAGCAGTACTTC. Amino acid sequence: CASSLRDRENEQYF. The chain has TRBV5-1 and TRBJ2-7; TRBD1 aligns across 9 bases. V lost 2 bases and J lost 5; bases outside the gene matches: 5. CDR3 size: 14 residues. From germline, CDR1 is SGHRS and CDR2 YFSETQ.

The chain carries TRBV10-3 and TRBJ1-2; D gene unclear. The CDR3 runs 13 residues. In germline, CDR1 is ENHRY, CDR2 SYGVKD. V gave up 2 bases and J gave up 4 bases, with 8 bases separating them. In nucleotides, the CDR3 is TGTGCCATCAGTGAGGCGGGGATCTATGGCTACACCTTC. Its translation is CAISEAGIYGYTF.

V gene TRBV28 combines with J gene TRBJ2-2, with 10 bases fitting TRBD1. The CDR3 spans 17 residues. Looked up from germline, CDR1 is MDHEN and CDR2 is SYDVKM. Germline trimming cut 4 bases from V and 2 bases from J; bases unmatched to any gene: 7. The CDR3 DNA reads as TGTGCCAGCAGTTCGATGGGACAGGGGATTAACACCGGGGAGCTGTTTTTT. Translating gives CASSSMGQGINTGELFF.

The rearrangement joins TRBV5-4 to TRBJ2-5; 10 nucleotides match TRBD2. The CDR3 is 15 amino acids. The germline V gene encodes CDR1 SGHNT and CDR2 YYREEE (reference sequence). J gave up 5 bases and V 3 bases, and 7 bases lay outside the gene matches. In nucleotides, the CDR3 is TGTGCCAGCAGCTCAAGCGGGGGGGTACTGGAGACCCAGTACTTC. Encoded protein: CASSSSGGVLETQYF.

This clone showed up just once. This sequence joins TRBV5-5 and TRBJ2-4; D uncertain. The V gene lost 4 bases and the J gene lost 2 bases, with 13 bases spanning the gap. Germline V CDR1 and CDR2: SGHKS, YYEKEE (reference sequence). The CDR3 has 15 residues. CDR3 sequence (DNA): TGTGCCAGCAGCCCGAGCGCCCCCTCCAAAAACATTCAGTACTTC. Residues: CASSPSAPSKNIQYF.

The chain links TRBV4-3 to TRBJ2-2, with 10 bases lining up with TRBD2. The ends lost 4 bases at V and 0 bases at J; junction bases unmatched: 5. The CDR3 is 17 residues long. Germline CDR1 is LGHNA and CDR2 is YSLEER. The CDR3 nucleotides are TGCGCCAGCAGCCCCTGGACTAGCGGAGCGAACACCGGGGAGCTGTTTTTT. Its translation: CASSPWTSGANTGELFF.

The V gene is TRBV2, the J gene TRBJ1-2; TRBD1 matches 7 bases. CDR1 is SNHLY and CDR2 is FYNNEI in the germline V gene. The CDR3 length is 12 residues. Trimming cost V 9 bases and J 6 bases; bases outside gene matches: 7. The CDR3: CARDDRDNGYTF. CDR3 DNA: TGTGCCAGAGACGACAGGGATAATGGCTACACCTTC.

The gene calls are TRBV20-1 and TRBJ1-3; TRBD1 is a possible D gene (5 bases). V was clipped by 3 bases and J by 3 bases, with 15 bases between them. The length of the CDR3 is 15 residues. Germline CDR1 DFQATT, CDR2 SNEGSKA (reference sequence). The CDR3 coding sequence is TGCAGTGCTAGTCTAGGGACTCACGGTGGAAACACCATATATTTT. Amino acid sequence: CSASLGTHGGNTIYF.